What follows are 25 T cell receptor beta chains derived from one specimen sequenced in a study of PD-1 blockade in classical Hodgkin lymphoma. Every patient relapsed after autologous stem cell transplantation, and brentuximab vedotin exposure varied. Sequencing was performed with immunoSEQ multiplex PCR; in TCRdb, only in-frame clones are kept and a portion is missing. This table has 80,000 to 100,000 clones, roughly 92% appearing once. Here the sequenced sample was peripheral blood mononuclear cells (PBMCs), taken at baseline. The receptor source for this set is a human donor with classical Hodgkin lymphoma.

The chain combines TRBV29-1 with TRBJ2-5; 10 positions match TRBD2. Germline CDR1 and CDR2: SQVTM and ANQGSEA. V lost 7 bases to trimming and J lost 1 base; unmatched junction nucleotides: 3. This CDR3 is 13 amino acids long. The CDR3 protein is CSAGTSAQETQYF. In DNA form, the CDR3 reads TGCAGCGCAGGGACTAGCGCCCAAGAGACCCAGTACTTC.

J is TRBJ2-3 and V is TRBV28; possibly TRBD2 for D (7 bases). CDR3 length: 15 residues. CDR1 is MDHEN and CDR2 is SYDVKM in the germline V gene. V shed 7 bases and J shed 4 bases, with 18 bases lying between them. CDR3 nucleotide sequence: TGTGCCAGCAATCGAGTGGGAGGGGGGCCAGATACGCAGTATTTT. As protein: CASNRVGGGPDTQYF.

The chain couples TRBV6-5 to TRBJ1-3, with TRBD1 as a possible D gene (6 bases). Trimming took 8 bases from V and 4 from J, leaving 15 bases between them. CDR1 is MNHEY, CDR2 SVGAGI, per germline. The CDR3 covers 14 residues. In DNA form, the CDR3 reads TGTGCCAGCCGGAACAGGGTACGCGGAAACACCATATATTTT. This codes for CASRNRVRGNTIYF.

This sequence joins TRBV7-9 and TRBJ1-1, with a tentative D call TRBD1 (5 bases). The CDR3 extends over 13 amino acids. The germline V gene encodes CDR1 SEHNR and CDR2 FQNEAQ (reference sequence). Trimming stripped 4 bases from V and 5 bases from J, with 11 bases between. CDR3 bases: TGTGCCAGCAGCTCCCTCGAGGGGACTGAAGCTTTCTTT. Translation: CASSSLEGTEAFF.

The chain combines TRBV4-1 with TRBJ2-2, with 12 nucleotides matching TRBD2. Trimming at V came to 4 bases and at J to 6 bases, leaving 6 bases not matched to a gene. Germline CDR1 and CDR2: MGHRA and YSYEKL. The CDR3 covers 16 residues. The CDR3 DNA follows: TGCGCCAGCAGCCTGACTAGCGGGAGTAGCGCCGGGGAGCTGTTTTTT. Amino acids: CASSLTSGSSAGELFF.

The gene calls are TRBV27 and TRBJ2-2; 9 nucleotides agree with TRBD1. CDR3 size: 14 residues. With 7 bases clipped from V and 5 bases from J, the junction kept 5 bases outside the gene matches. In germline, CDR1 is MNHEY, CDR2 SMNVEV (reference sequence). The CDR3 DNA reads TGTGCCAGCAACGGACAGGGGAGAACCGGGGAGCTGTTTTTT. Translated: CASNGQGRTGELFF.

The rearrangement joins TRBV28 to TRBJ2-7; perhaps TRBD1 as D (6 bases). In germline, CDR1 is MDHEN, CDR2 SYDVKM. Trimming removed 8 bases at V and 2 bases at J, with 13 bases between. The CDR3 loop spans 13 amino acids. DNA of the CDR3: TGTGCCAGCCGAAAAGGGGGAACCTACGAGCAGTACTTC. Its translation is CASRKGGTYEQYF.

The chain links TRBV29-1 to TRBJ2-7; D ambiguous. V dropped 5 bases and J dropped 3 bases, with 14 bases sitting between them. The germline CDR1 and CDR2 sequences are SQVTM and ANQGSEA. The CDR3 runs to 13 residues. This CDR3 is CSVLFVELYEQYF. CDR3 DNA: TGCAGCGTTCTATTCGTCGAGCTCTACGAGCAGTACTTC.

This chain links TRBV2 with TRBJ1-1, with a weak D call TRBD1 (5 bases). Deletions cut 1 base from V and 3 bases from J, with 12 bases between. Germline V gene lookup returns CDR1 SNHLY and CDR2 FYNNEI. The CDR3 length is 15 residues. CDR3 sequence (DNA): TGTGCCAGCAGTGAAGACCAGGGTTGGGACACTGAAGCTTTCTTT. Its protein product is CASSEDQGWDTEAFF.

The V call is TRBV6-5, the J call TRBJ2-1; 7 bases are shared with TRBD2. Per germline, CDR1 MNHEY and CDR2 SVGAGI. V shed 2 bases and J 1 base; nucleotides not matched to a gene: 2. This CDR3 comprises 15 residues. CDR3 region: CASSYEGGSYNEQFF. DNA of the CDR3: TGTGCCAGCAGTTACGAGGGAGGGTCCTACAATGAGCAGTTCTTC.

The chain combines TRBV10-1 with TRBJ2-5, with 8 positions matching TRBD2. The J call could be wrong; TRBJ2-7 is a better fit for the DNA end. The CDR3 spans 14 residues. CDR1 is WNHNN and CDR2 is SYGVQD in the germline V gene (reference sequence). The CDR3 sequence is CASSDWAGGYEQYF. The CDR3 DNA sequence: TGCGCCAGCAGTGATTGGGCGGGAGGCTACGAGCAGTACTTC.

The J gene is TRBJ2-7, the V gene TRBV15; tentative D call: TRBD1 (5 bases). V lost 0 bases and J lost 0, with 18 bases in between. Germline CDR1 and CDR2: LNHNV and YYDKDF (reference sequence). The CDR3 loop spans 18 amino acids. This CDR3 reads CATSRDRFTGSISYEQYF. DNA of the CDR3: TGTGCCACCAGCAGAGATCGGTTCACAGGCTCCATCTCCTACGAGCAGTACTTC.

The chain combines TRBV6-5 with TRBJ2-7; perhaps D is TRBD1 or TRBD2 (6 bases each). This CDR3 is built from 15 residues. Germline loops: CDR1 MNHEY, CDR2 SVGAGI. Trimming stripped 6 bases from V and 0 bases from J, with 15 bases between. The CDR3 reads CASRLTGGASYEQYF. As DNA, the CDR3 is TGTGCCAGCAGACTGACAGGCGGGGCCTCCTACGAGCAGTACTTC.

The V and J genes are TRBV15 and TRBJ1-5, with D perhaps TRBD1 (5 bases). V lost 1 base and J lost 6, with 10 bases in between. Germline CDR1 LNHNV, CDR2 YYDKDF (reference sequence). This CDR3 is built from 14 residues. CDR3 sequence reads: CATSRAEGSQPQHF. The DNA of the CDR3 is TGTGCCACCAGCAGAGCGGAGGGGAGTCAGCCCCAGCATTTT.

This clone was observed a single time. The genes are TRBV2 and TRBJ2-3; no definite D call. Germline CDR1 and CDR2: SNHLY and FYNNEI. Trimming took off 4 bases at V and 4 bases at J, with 18 bases between the two ends. The CDR3 is 16 residues long. The CDR3 nucleotides are TGTGCCAGCAGTGTGTTCGGTCTTCTAGGATCAGATACGCAGTATTTT. Its translation is CASSVFGLLGSDTQYF.

The genes are TRBV30 and TRBJ2-2, with D unresolved. V lost 0 bases and J 6 bases, leaving 11 bases between the germline ends. This CDR3 contains 14 residues. The germline V gene has CDR1 GTSNPN and CDR2 SVGIG (reference sequence). The CDR3 DNA follows: TGTGCCTGGAGTGTACGTGCGGCCGCCGGGGAGCTGTTTTTT. This codes for CAWSVRAAAGELFF. Full variable domain (outside the CDR3, taken from reference TRBV30 and TRBJ2-2): SQTIHQWPATLVQPVGSPLSLECTVEGTSNPNLYWYRQAAGRGLQLLFYSVGIGQISSEVPQNLSASRPQDRQFILSSKKLLLSDSGFYLCAWSVRAAAGELFFGEGSRLTVL.

This sequence joins TRBV27 and TRBJ1-4, with 7 positions matching TRBD1. Germline values: CDR1 MNHEY, CDR2 SMNVEV (reference sequence). CDR3 length equals 15 residues. The V segment lost 3 bases and the J segment 5 bases; nucleotides outside the gene matches: 6. In DNA form, the CDR3 reads TGTGCCAGCAGTTTGAGGGACAGAATAAATGAAAAACTGTTTTTT. Amino acid sequence: CASSLRDRINEKLFF.

The chain combines TRBV27 with TRBJ2-5; D is possibly TRBD1 (6 bases). There are 13 residues in the CDR3. V lost 6 bases, J lost 4 bases, and 12 bases lay in between. Germline V gene lookup returns CDR1 MNHEY and CDR2 SMNVEV (reference sequence). The CDR3 region has the DNA TGTGCCAGCAGGAAGACAGGTAGAGAGACCCAGTACTTC. Translating it yields CASRKTGRETQYF.

This sequence joins TRBV27 and TRBJ2-1, with 8 nucleotides matching TRBD2. The CDR3 is made up of 15 amino acids. The junction had 8 bases not matched to a gene; V was cut back by 5 bases and J by 5 bases. Germline assignment: CDR1 MNHEY and CDR2 SMNVEV (reference sequence). CDR3 nucleotide sequence: TGTGCCAGCAGTCGTCCACTAGCGGAACACAATGAGCAGTTCTTC. Translation gives CASSRPLAEHNEQFF.

The J gene is TRBJ2-7, the V gene TRBV5-1; D might be TRBD2 (6 bases). From germline, CDR1 is SGHRS and CDR2 YFSETQ. With 4 bases removed from V and 3 bases from J, the gap between germline ends came to 17 bases. The CDR3 is 15 residues long. The DNA for the CDR3 is TGCGCCAGCAGCCCTGGGAGGACACCCGACTACGAGCAGTACTTC. Protein product: CASSPGRTPDYEQYF.

The chain combines TRBV6-1 with TRBJ2-1; D uncertain. This CDR3 has 14 residues. Trimming shortened V by 4 bases and J by 4 bases, and 11 bases separated the two germline ends. Germline assignment: CDR1 MNHNS and CDR2 SASEGT. This CDR3 is CASSVTAEYNEQFF. The CDR3 bases are TGTGCCAGCAGTGTAACTGCAGAGTACAATGAGCAGTTCTTC.

This chain joins TRBV28 and TRBJ2-7, with 7 bases fitting TRBD1. Germline CDR1 is MDHEN and CDR2 is SYDVKM. V shed 5 bases, J shed 3 bases, and the junction held 10 bases outside the gene matches. The CDR3 runs 15 residues. CDR3 sequence (DNA): TGTGCCAGCAGTCCATACAGGGGCCTCAACTACGAGCAGTACTTC. It encodes CASSPYRGLNYEQYF.

This chain links TRBV5-1 with TRBJ2-1; D gene unclear. Germline assignment: CDR1 SGHRS and CDR2 YFSETQ. CDR3 size: 12 residues. Trimming took off 0 bases at V and 13 bases at J, with 11 bases between the two ends. CDR3 sequence: CASSLAFMDQFF. The CDR3 DNA is TGCGCCAGCAGCTTGGCCTTTATGGACCAGTTCTTC.

The genes are TRBV30 and TRBJ2-5, with a tentative D call TRBD1 (5 bases). With the DNA end fitting TRBJ2-7 better, the J assignment may be wrong. Per germline, CDR1 GTSNPN and CDR2 SVGIG (reference sequence). The CDR3 sequence is 13 residues long. CDR3 DNA sequence: TGTGCCTGGAGTGTAGACAGTTCCTACGAGCAGTACTTC. Translated: CAWSVDSSYEQYF.

This chain uses TRBV30 with TRBJ2-5; the match to TRBD1 covers 7 bases. Germline lookup yields CDR1 GTSNPN and CDR2 SVGIG (reference sequence). After removal of 2 bases from V and 5 bases from J, the junction contained 8 bases not matched to a gene. CDR3 length: 14 residues. The CDR3 is CAWSQTGNWETQYF. The CDR3 DNA reads as TGTGCCTGGAGTCAGACAGGGAATTGGGAGACCCAGTACTTC.